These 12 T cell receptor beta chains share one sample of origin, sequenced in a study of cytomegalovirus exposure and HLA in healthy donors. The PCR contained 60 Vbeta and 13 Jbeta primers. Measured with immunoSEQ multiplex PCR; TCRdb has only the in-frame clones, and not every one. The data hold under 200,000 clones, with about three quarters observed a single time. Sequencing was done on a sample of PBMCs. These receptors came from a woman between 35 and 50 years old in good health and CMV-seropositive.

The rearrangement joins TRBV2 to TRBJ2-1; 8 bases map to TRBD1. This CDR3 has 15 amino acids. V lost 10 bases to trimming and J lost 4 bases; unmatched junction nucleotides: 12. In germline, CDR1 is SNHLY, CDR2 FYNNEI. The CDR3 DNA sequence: TGTGCCACCTCCCTTCGTACAGGGGGATACAATGAGCAGTTCTTC. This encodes CATSLRTGGYNEQFF. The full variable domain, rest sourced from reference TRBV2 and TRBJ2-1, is EPEVTQTPSHQVTQMGQEVILRCVPISNHLYFYWYRQILGQKVEFLVSFYNNEISEKSEIFDDQFSVERPDGSNFTLKIRSTKLEDSAMYFCATSLRTGGYNEQFFGPGTRLTVL.

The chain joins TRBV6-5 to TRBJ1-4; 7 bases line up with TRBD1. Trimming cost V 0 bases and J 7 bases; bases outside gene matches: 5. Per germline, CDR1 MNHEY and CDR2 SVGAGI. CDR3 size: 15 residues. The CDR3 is CASSYSTGSGEKLFF. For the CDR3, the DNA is TGTGCCAGCAGTTACTCGACAGGGTCAGGTGAAAAACTGTTTTTT.

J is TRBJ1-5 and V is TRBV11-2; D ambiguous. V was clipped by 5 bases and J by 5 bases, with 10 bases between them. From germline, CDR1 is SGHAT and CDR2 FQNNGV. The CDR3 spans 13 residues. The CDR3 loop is CASSPRGDQPQHF. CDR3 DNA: TGTGCCAGCAGCCCGCGAGGAGATCAGCCCCAGCATTTT.

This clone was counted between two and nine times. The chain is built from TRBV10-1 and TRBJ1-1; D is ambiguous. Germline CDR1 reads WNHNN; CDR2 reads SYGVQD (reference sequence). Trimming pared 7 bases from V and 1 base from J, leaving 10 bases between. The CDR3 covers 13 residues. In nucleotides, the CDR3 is TGCGCCAGCAAGCCGGGGTGGAACACTGAAGCTTTCTTT. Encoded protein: CASKPGWNTEAFF.

CDR3 bases: TGTGCCAGCAGCTTACAGGGGGCGGCCAACTATGGCTACACCTTC. Its protein is CASSLQGAANYGYTF. The chain links TRBV7-2 to TRBJ1-2, with 8 bases identical to TRBD1. J was trimmed by 2 bases and V by 2 bases; bases with no gene match: 4. The CDR3 extends over 15 amino acids. Germline V gene data show CDR1 as SGHTA and CDR2 as FQGNSA.

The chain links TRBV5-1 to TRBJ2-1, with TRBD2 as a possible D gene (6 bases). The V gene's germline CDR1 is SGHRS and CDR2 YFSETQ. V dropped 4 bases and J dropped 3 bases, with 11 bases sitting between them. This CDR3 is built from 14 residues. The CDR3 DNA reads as TGCGCCAGCAGCGCGACTAGGGGCTACAATGAGCAGTTCTTC. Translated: CASSATRGYNEQFF. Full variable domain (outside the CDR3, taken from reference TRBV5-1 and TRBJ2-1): KAGVTQTPRYLIKTRGQQVTLSCSPISGHRSVSWYQQTPGQGLQFLFEYFSETQRNKGNFPGRFSGRQFSNSRSEMNVSTLELGDSALYLCASSATRGYNEQFFGPGTRLTVL.

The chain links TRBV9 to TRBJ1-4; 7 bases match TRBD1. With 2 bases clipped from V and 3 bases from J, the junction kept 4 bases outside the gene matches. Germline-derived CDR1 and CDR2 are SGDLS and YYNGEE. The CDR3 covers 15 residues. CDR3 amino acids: CASSVRQGANEKLFF. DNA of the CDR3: TGTGCCAGCAGCGTTCGACAGGGTGCTAATGAAAAACTGTTTTTT.

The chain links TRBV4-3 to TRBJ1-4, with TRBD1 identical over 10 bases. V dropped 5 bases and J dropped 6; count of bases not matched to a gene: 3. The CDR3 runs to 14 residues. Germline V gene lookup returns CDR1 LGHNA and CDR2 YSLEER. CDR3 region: CASSSDRGDEKLFF. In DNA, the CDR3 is TGCGCCAGCAGCTCGGACAGGGGGGATGAAAAACTGTTTTTT.

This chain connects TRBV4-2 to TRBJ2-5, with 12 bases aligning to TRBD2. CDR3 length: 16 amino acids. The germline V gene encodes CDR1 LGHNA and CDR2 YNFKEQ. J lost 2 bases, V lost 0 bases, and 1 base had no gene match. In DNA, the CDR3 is TGTGCCAGCAGCCAAGAGACTAGCGGGAGACAAGAGACCCAGTACTTC. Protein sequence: CASSQETSGRQETQYF.

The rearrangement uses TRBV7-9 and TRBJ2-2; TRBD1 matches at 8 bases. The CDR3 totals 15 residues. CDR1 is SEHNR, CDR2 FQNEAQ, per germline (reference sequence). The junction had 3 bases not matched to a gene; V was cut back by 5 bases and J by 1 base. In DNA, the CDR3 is TGTGCCAGCAGCATCGGGACAGGGAACACCGGGGAGCTGTTTTTT. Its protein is CASSIGTGNTGELFF.

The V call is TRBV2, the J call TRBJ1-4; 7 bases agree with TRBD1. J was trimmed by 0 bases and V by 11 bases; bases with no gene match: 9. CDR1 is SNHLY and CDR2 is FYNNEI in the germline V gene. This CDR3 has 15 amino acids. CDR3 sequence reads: CAGRTGLTTNEKLFF. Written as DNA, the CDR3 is TGTGCCGGAAGGACAGGATTAACAACTAATGAAAAACTGTTTTTT.

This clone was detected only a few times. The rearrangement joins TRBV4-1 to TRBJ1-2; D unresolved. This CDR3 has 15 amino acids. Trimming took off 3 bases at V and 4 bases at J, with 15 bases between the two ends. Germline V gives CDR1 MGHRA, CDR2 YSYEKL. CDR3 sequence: CASSHAPSFGYGYTF. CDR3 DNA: TGCGCCAGCAGCCATGCGCCAAGCTTTGGCTATGGCTACACCTTC.